This T cell receptor beta chain was sequenced during a study of CXCR3-negative and CXCR3-positive naive CD8 T cells. The study made its TRB cDNA libraries by 5' RACE, adding UMI labels. TCRdb processed the 5' RACE reads again and assigns one entry to each CDR3 protein, with no DNA. The sample shows 46,000 or so distinct CDR3 sequences, and 2% to 2.5% sits with its ten largest clones. Notes on this clonotype: Its antigen is undetermined.

The CDR3 is made up of 16 amino acids. Germline CDR1 is SGHDN and CDR2 is FVKESK. Findings and limits, study-wide: High diversity, comparable across both naive subsets, contrasted with much lower diversity in memory CD8+ cells. Memory cells diverged, while naive CXCR3-positive and CXCR3-negative cells had similar TRBV-TRBJ usage.

This clonotype was obtained from a human donor in good health. Some clones in this sample may be carry-over from other donors' samples. The rearrangement joins TRBV14 to TRBJ2-1; TCRdb's assignment of TRBD2 cannot be checked, as there is no DNA. The sample consisted of naive CXCR3- CD8+ T cells from blood. Subset given: CD45RO-CCR7+CD27+CD95- naive CD8+ T cells lacking CXCR3 (TNR3-). This chain's CDR3 is CASSQDGLAGYNEQFF.